These 25 T cell receptor beta chains were sequenced from one sample in a study of blood T cell repertoires in COVID-19 (dated by TCRdb to 2020 to 2022). The library was obtained by the immunoSEQ multiplex PCR assay. Sourced from immuneACCESS, this table was stored by TCRdb with only in-frame sequences that have V and J called. A share of the clones is absent; for the studies checked, an unresolved V gene accounts for under half, and the remainder has no known explanation. The sample table shows 160,000 or so clones, and just under 80% are seen once. Approximately 6.2% of the sample is held by the ten biggest clonotypes. Sequences were obtained from peripheral blood. These receptors originate from a man in his 70s with active or convalescent COVID-19.

The chain recombines TRBV6-5 with TRBJ2-5; TRBD1 is a possible D gene (5 bases). The CDR3 contains 14 residues. Trimming removed 7 bases at V and 4 bases at J, with 16 bases between. Germline loops: CDR1 MNHEY, CDR2 SVGAGI. In DNA, the CDR3 is TGTGCCAGCAACCAGCAGGGCGGCCGAGAGACCCAGTACTTC. Its protein is CASNQQGGRETQYF.

This clone was detected once. The J gene is TRBJ1-1, the V gene TRBV2; D possibly corresponds to TRBD1 (6 bases). This CDR3 region has 15 residues. Germline CDR1 is SNHLY and CDR2 is FYNNEI. V was cut by 8 bases and J by 0 bases, with 16 bases left in between. The CDR3 DNA sequence: TGTGCCAGCGGGGGCCGTAGGCATCTGAACACTGAAGCTTTCTTT. It translates to CASGGRRHLNTEAFF.

This chain joins TRBV7-2 and TRBJ2-5, with 10 bases aligning to TRBD1. Germline CDR1 and CDR2: SGHTA and FQGNSA. The CDR3 is 15 residues long. Germline trimming cut 6 bases from V and 2 bases from J; bases unmatched to any gene: 6. CDR3 protein: CASSSGQGGQETQYF. The CDR3 DNA reads TGTGCCAGCAGTTCCGGACAGGGGGGTCAAGAGACCCAGTACTTC.

This clone appeared a single time. V is TRBV20-1 and J is TRBJ1-2; D gene ambiguous. CDR1 and CDR2 from the germline V gene are DFQATT and SNEGSKA (reference sequence). The CDR3 runs to 10 residues. The ends were cut back, 3 bases at V and 7 bases at J, with 6 bases in the middle. Here the CDR3 DNA reads TGCAGTGCTAGTTCTCGTGGCTACACCTTC. Amino acids: CSASSRGYTF.

In its sample, this clone was seen many times. The chain has TRBV7-2 and TRBJ2-1; the D is unclear. The CDR3 has 13 residues. Germline values: CDR1 SGHTA, CDR2 FQGNSA. Trimming stripped 5 bases from V and 11 bases from J, with 16 bases between. The CDR3 is CASSRKEDSKQFF. The CDR3, as DNA: TGTGCCAGCAGCCGGAAAGAAGATAGCAAGCAGTTCTTC.

Concerning this clone: Other nucleotide sequences in the sample specify the same CDR3. The V and J genes are TRBV7-7 and TRBJ2-3; no clear D gene. V lost 5 bases and J lost 2, with 8 bases in between. This CDR3 spans 13 amino acids. In germline, CDR1 is SSHAT, CDR2 FNYEAQ (reference sequence). Written as DNA, the CDR3 is TGTGCCAGCAGCCTCGCGAACACAGATACGCAGTATTTT. Amino acid sequence: CASSLANTDTQYF.

This chain's CDR3 is CASSYSPFLADNEQFF. CDR3 nucleotide sequence: TGTGCCAGCAGTTACTCGCCGTTTTTAGCGGACAATGAGCAGTTCTTC. The chain recombines TRBV6-5 with TRBJ2-1; D might be TRBD2 (6 bases). The V and J ends lost 0 bases and 5 bases respectively, with 14 bases between them. This CDR3 comprises 16 residues. Germline V gives CDR1 MNHEY, CDR2 SVGAGI.

The V and J genes are TRBV5-6 and TRBJ1-2, with 7 nucleotides matching TRBD1. The J segment lost 9 bases and the V segment lost 2 bases, leaving 13 bases of the junction unmatched. Germline CDR1 reads SGHDT; CDR2 reads YYEEEE. The CDR3 is 15 amino acids. CDR3 residues: CASSLMTGNSRRYTF. As DNA, the CDR3 is TGTGCCAGCAGCTTAATGACAGGGAACAGCCGTCGCTACACCTTC.

The chain combines TRBV19 with TRBJ2-7, with 7 nucleotides matching TRBD1. There are 14 residues in the CDR3. V was clipped by 7 bases and J by 2 bases; unmatched bases: 8. CDR1 is LNHDA, CDR2 SQIVND, per germline (reference sequence). The CDR3 coding sequence is TGTGCCAGTAAGAGGACAGGCCTTACCTACGAGCAGTACTTC. It translates to CASKRTGLTYEQYF.

The chain uses TRBV6-2 or TRBV6-3 and TRBJ1-4; 10 nucleotides line up with TRBD1. This CDR3 is built from 18 residues. Germline CDR1 and CDR2: MNHEY and SVGEGT. V lost 3 bases and J lost 1; bases outside the gene matches: 8. The CDR3 is CASSYSGTGVGTNEKLFF. The CDR3 nucleotides read TGTGCCAGCAGTTATTCCGGGACAGGGGTCGGAACTAATGAAAAACTGTTTTTT.

The CDR3 region has the DNA TGTGCCACCAGCAGAGATGCAGGACAATATGGCTACACCTTC. It specifies CATSRDAGQYGYTF. The chain links TRBV15 to TRBJ1-2, with D possibly being TRBD1 (5 bases). The CDR3 loop spans 14 amino acids. The V end was cut by 0 bases, the J end by 5 bases, with 10 bases between. From germline, CDR1 is LNHNV and CDR2 YYDKDF (reference sequence).

This chain connects TRBV10-3 to TRBJ2-3, with TRBD2 matching 14 bases. The CDR3 totals 17 residues. After removal of 2 bases from V and 3 bases from J, the junction contained 4 bases not matched to a gene. The germline V gene has CDR1 ENHRY and CDR2 SYGVKD. As DNA, the CDR3 is TGTGCCATCAGTGAGCCGGGGACTAGCGGGAGTACAGATACGCAGTATTTT. Protein: CAISEPGTSGSTDTQYF.

The sample holds a few counts of this clone. This rearrangement joins TRBV11-2 to TRBJ1-2, with TRBD1 as a possible D gene (5 bases). The CDR3 extends over 17 amino acids. Germline assignment: CDR1 SGHAT and CDR2 FQNNGV. Trimming pared 0 bases from V and 5 bases from J, leaving 19 bases between. DNA of the CDR3: TGTGCCAGCAGCTTAGATCTCTCAGGGATTAGAATTTATGGCTACACCTTC. It is translated as CASSLDLSGIRIYGYTF.

V gene TRBV30 combines with J gene TRBJ2-5; 9 bases are a match to TRBD1. This CDR3 region has 13 residues. The germline gives CDR1 GTSNPN, CDR2 SVGIG (reference sequence). J was trimmed by 9 bases and V by 0 bases; bases with no gene match: 5. CDR3 in DNA: TGTGCCTGGAGTGTAGGACAGGGGTGGCCCCAGTACTTC. Its protein product is CAWSVGQGWPQYF.

The count of this clone is one. This chain uses TRBV2 with TRBJ2-3, with 7 bases lining up with TRBD1. Trimming took 10 bases from V and 2 from J; bases not matched to a gene: 3. The germline gives CDR1 SNHLY, CDR2 FYNNEI. This CDR3 comprises 12 residues. In DNA form, the CDR3 reads TGTGCCACCGGGACAGACACAGATACGCAGTATTTT. Its protein product is CATGTDTDTQYF.

The DNA for the CDR3 is TGTGCCTGGAGTTGGGTTCGGACAGGGGGTGGCTATGGCTACACCTTC. It encodes CAWSWVRTGGGYGYTF. The chain recombines TRBV30 with TRBJ1-2; TRBD1 matches at 10 bases. Germline CDR1 and CDR2: GTSNPN and SVGIG (reference sequence). The CDR3 contains 16 residues. Losses at the gene ends were 2 bases for V and 4 bases for J; bases not matched to a gene: 10. The variable domain in full, completed from reference TRBV30 and TRBJ1-2, reads SQTIHQWPATLVQPVGSPLSLECTVEGTSNPNLYWYRQAAGRGLQLLFYSVGIGQISSEVPQNLSASRPQDRQFILSSKKLLLSDSGFYLCAWSWVRTGGGYGYTFGSGTRLTVV.

This chain joins TRBV27 and TRBJ2-3, with D hard to call. The CDR3 is 16 amino acids. Germline V gene sequence: CDR1 MNHEY, CDR2 SMNVEV (reference sequence). The V end was cut by 1 base, the J end by 0 bases, with 11 bases between. CDR3 coding DNA: TGTGCCAGCAGTTTATTAGCTCCGAGTAGCACAGATACGCAGTATTTT. It codes for CASSLLAPSSTDTQYF.

V usage is TRBV2 and J usage is TRBJ2-7; TRBD2 aligns across 7 bases. The V and J ends lost 0 bases and 0 bases, in that order; junction bases with no gene match: 5. Germline lookup yields CDR1 SNHLY and CDR2 FYNNEI. This CDR3 is 16 amino acids long. CDR3 DNA sequence: TGTGCCAGCAGTGAAGCGCGGGGGACCATCTCCTACGAGCAGTACTTC. Its protein is CASSEARGTISYEQYF.

The chain joins TRBV6-2 or TRBV6-3 to TRBJ1-5; TRBD1 is a possible D gene (6 bases). V lost 6 bases and J 7 bases, leaving 22 bases between the germline ends. Looked up from germline, CDR1 is MNHEY and CDR2 is SVGEGT. The CDR3 length is 16 residues. The CDR3 nucleotides are TGTGCCAGCAGCTTAAGATTTAGACAGGACAGACAGCCCCAGCATTTT. Translated, it gives CASSLRFRQDRQPQHF.

The chain joins TRBV5-1 to TRBJ1-4; D call uncertain. The CDR3 is 14 residues long. Germline-derived CDR1 and CDR2 are SGHRS and YFSETQ. Deletions cut 0 bases from V and 8 bases from J, with 11 bases between. CDR3 coding DNA: TGCGCCAGCAGCTTGGACGGGTACGAGGAAAAACTGTTTTTT. It translates to CASSLDGYEEKLFF.

The rearrangement joins TRBV5-1 to TRBJ2-2; TRBD2 matches 9 bases. In germline, CDR1 is SGHRS, CDR2 YFSETQ. J gave up 4 bases and V 2 bases, and 15 bases lay outside the gene matches. The CDR3 has 19 residues. The CDR3 sequence: CASSLGLSGRTALTGELFF. CDR3 in DNA: TGCGCCAGCAGCTTAGGGCTGAGCGGGAGGACCGCCCTCACCGGGGAGCTGTTTTTT.

Worth noting for this clone: This sample includes further DNA sequences coding for the same CDR3. The genes are TRBV12-3 or TRBV12-4 and TRBJ1-5; D gene uncertain. Trimming removed 2 bases from V and 1 base from J, with 3 bases in between. The CDR3 extends over 13 amino acids. CDR3 coding DNA: TGTGCCAGCAGTTTATCGAGCAATCAGCCCCAGCATTTT. Amino acid sequence: CASSLSSNQPQHF.

V and J are TRBV19 and TRBJ1-5, with 7 bases fitting TRBD1. Germline V CDR1 and CDR2: LNHDA, SQIVND (reference sequence). After removal of 4 bases from V and 10 bases from J, the junction contained 7 bases not matched to a gene. This CDR3 has 13 residues. CDR3 sequence: CASSTAGGDPQHF. Written as DNA, the CDR3 is TGTGCCAGTAGTACGGCAGGGGGTGATCCCCAGCATTTT.

The chain uses TRBV2 and TRBJ2-1; 9 bases line up with TRBD1. CDR1 is SNHLY and CDR2 is FYNNEI in the germline V gene. The CDR3 is 14 residues long. Trimming removed 5 bases from V and 8 bases from J; junction bases left unmatched: 7. Here the CDR3 DNA reads TGTGCCAGCAGTAGTGGGACAGGGCAGGATGAGCAGTTCTTC. It yields the protein CASSSGTGQDEQFF.

The J gene is TRBJ2-7, the V gene TRBV20-1, with TRBD2 as a possible D gene (5 bases). V lost 3 bases and J 2 bases, leaving 11 bases between the germline ends. The germline gives CDR1 DFQATT, CDR2 SNEGSKA (reference sequence). The CDR3 length is 13 residues. Here the CDR3 DNA reads TGCAGTGCTAGTGACGGGAAAGCCTACGAGCAGTACTTC. Translation: CSASDGKAYEQYF.